The source of this T cell receptor beta chain is a study of OX40 agonist ivuxolimab in advanced cancers. Study summary: Patients treated during dose escalation were battling hepatocellular carcinoma, melanoma, renal cell or head and neck cancer. Under the entry rules, prior anti-PD-1, anti-PD-L1 or anti-CTLA-4 therapy was allowed, and roughly 43% had some. Whole-study results and caveats: Among T cells, CD8+ cells averaged more expanded clones than CD4+ cells. Expanded peripheral T-cell antigen specificity went undetermined.

With 4 bases removed from V and 0 bases from J, the gap between germline ends came to 16 bases. CDR3 length equals 16 residues. The V gene's germline CDR1 is SGHDT and CDR2 YYEEEE. Worth noting for this clone: Its antigen is currently unknown.

Assay: immunoSEQ multiplex PCR; the TCRdb copy retains only in-frame clones and omits some. This sample has 49,000 or so clones, with 70% to 90% found just once. The specimen comprised CD4+ or CD8+ T cells sorted from blood, sampled in a trial of the OX40 agonist ivuxolimab. This receptor was taken from an adult with an advanced solid tumor such as melanoma, head and neck, liver or kidney cancer. The rearrangement joins TRBV5-6 to TRBJ1-1; D is possibly TRBD1 (5 bases). The DNA of the CDR3 is TGTGCCAGCAGCCGATTGGCGGCAGGGATGAACACTGAAGCTTTCTTT. This translates into CASSRLAAGMNTEAFF.